The present entry profiles one T cell receptor (beta chain) with its context. The V and J ends lost 5 bases and 5 bases, in that order; junction bases with no gene match: 7. CDR3 length: 14 amino acids. The germline CDR1 and CDR2 sequences are MNHEY and SVGAGI. The data were obtained in a study of shared clonotypes between healthy human individuals. Across several immunoSEQ plates, the genomic DNA of each subset was split evenly. The protocol was immunoSEQ multiplex PCR, while the TCRdb copy is restricted to in-frame clones and leaves out a portion. The sample contains about 2.1 million clones, around 93% of which appear only once. CD8 cells classed as naive were CD45RO-negative and positively selected for CCR7, excluding terminally differentiated effector memory CD45RA+ cells.

This sequence originates from a man aged 18 to 30 in good health. Some clones in this sample may be carry-over from other donors' samples. V gene TRBV6-5 combines with J gene TRBJ2-7; 9 bases map to TRBD2. The sample was naive CD8+ T cells from PBMCs. As DNA, the CDR3 is TGTGCCAGCAGTCTTAGCGGGAGTAGAGACGAGCAGTACTTC. Translating it yields CASSLSGSRDEQYF.